The 15 T cell receptor beta chains below come from one sample, sequenced in a study of T cell responses to AZD1222 COVID-19 vaccine. Clones were sequenced by immunoSEQ multiplex PCR, and TCRdb holds only the in-frame ones, with some missing. Of around 160,000 clones listed, 85% to 95% are singletons. The sequencing here drew on peripheral blood, taken on day 0 of MenACWY control vaccination. All receptors derive from an adult in good health.

This clone was observed a single time. The rearrangement joins TRBV27 to TRBJ2-2; D unresolved. Trimming stripped 2 bases from V and 8 bases from J, with 12 bases between. The CDR3 contains 14 residues. Per germline, CDR1 MNHEY and CDR2 SMNVEV (reference sequence). CDR3 sequence: CASSLLTLSGELFF. The CDR3 nucleotides read TGTGCCAGCAGTTTACTGACCCTATCTGGGGAGCTGTTTTTT.

The J gene is TRBJ1-1, the V gene TRBV4-1, with D uncertain. Germline V lookup: CDR1 MGHRA, CDR2 YSYEKL. The CDR3 loop spans 15 amino acids. V gave up 0 bases and J gave up 7 bases, with 15 bases separating them. CDR3 DNA: TGCGCCAGCAGCCAAGACGCGGTAAGTCAATATGAAGCTTTCTTT. Translated: CASSQDAVSQYEAFF.

The chain employs TRBV28 and TRBJ2-7; TRBD1 aligns across 7 bases. This CDR3 comprises 13 residues. With V trimmed by 8 bases and J by 7 bases, 11 bases remained unmatched. Germline loops: CDR1 MDHEN, CDR2 SYDVKM. CDR3 sequence: CASRLDRVGEQYF. The DNA for the CDR3 is TGTGCCAGCCGCCTAGACAGGGTGGGGGAGCAGTACTTC.

This clone was observed a handful of times. V gene TRBV6-4 combines with J gene TRBJ2-2; 11 bases fit TRBD2. Trimming took 3 bases from V and 6 from J; bases not matched to a gene: 3. Germline CDR1 is MRHNA and CDR2 is SNTAGT. The CDR3 spans 15 residues. The DNA for the CDR3 is TGTGCCAGCAGTGAACTAGCGGGAGCACCCGGGGAGCTGTTTTTT. This gives the protein CASSELAGAPGELFF.

The rearrangement links TRBV19 to TRBJ1-4, with TRBD1 matching 9 bases. The V segment lost 2 bases and the J segment 8 bases; nucleotides outside the gene matches: 6. This CDR3 is built from 15 residues. Germline assignment: CDR1 LNHDA and CDR2 SQIVND (reference sequence). CDR3 residues: CASSIPGQGGEKLFF. The CDR3 DNA follows: TGTGCCAGTAGTATACCGGGACAGGGAGGCGAAAAACTGTTTTTT.

Regarding this clone: Additional DNA sequences in this sample encode the identical CDR3. The rearrangement uses TRBV7-8 and TRBJ1-1; no definite D call. Trimming stripped 1 base from V and 0 bases from J, with 3 bases between. Germline V lookup: CDR1 SGHVS, CDR2 FQNEAQ. The CDR3 length is 13 residues. DNA for the CDR3: TGTGCCAGCAGCTTAGAACTGAACACTGAAGCTTTCTTT. Amino acids: CASSLELNTEAFF.

The chain is built from TRBV29-1 and TRBJ1-1; 7 bases match TRBD1. V lost 3 bases to trimming and J lost 0 bases; unmatched junction nucleotides: 7. The CDR3 has 15 residues. Germline assignment: CDR1 SQVTM and CDR2 ANQGSEA. CDR3 amino acids: CSVERTGALNTEAFF. The CDR3 nucleotides read TGCAGCGTTGAGCGGACAGGCGCGCTGAACACTGAAGCTTTCTTT.

The rearrangement joins TRBV6-5 to TRBJ2-1; perhaps TRBD1 as D (6 bases). V was shortened by 9 bases and J by 5 bases, with 14 bases between the two germline ends. This CDR3 has 13 residues. CDR1 and CDR2 from the germline V gene are MNHEY and SVGAGI. CDR3 protein: CASNRDTNNEQFF. The CDR3 DNA reads as TGTGCCAGTAACCGGGACACGAACAATGAGCAGTTCTTC.

The chain recombines TRBV6-6 with TRBJ1-2, with D possibly TRBD1 on 5 matching bases. Between the trimmed V and J ends, which lost 8 bases and 6 bases, there was a span of 16 bases. The germline gives CDR1 MNHNY, CDR2 SVGAGI (reference sequence). The CDR3 is made up of 13 amino acids. The CDR3 sequence is CASRPRGVHGYTF. The CDR3 nucleotides are TGTGCCAGCCGCCCTCGGGGGGTGCATGGCTACACCTTC.

The count of this clone is one. This chain links TRBV5-5 with TRBJ1-1; D not certain. Germline lookup yields CDR1 SGHKS and CDR2 YYEKEE (reference sequence). The CDR3 is 15 residues long. Trimming pared 3 bases from V and 2 bases from J, leaving 14 bases between. The DNA of the CDR3 is TGTGCCAGCAGCTCCCCGGACTTTTTAAACACTGAAGCTTTCTTT. This translates into CASSSPDFLNTEAFF.

The chain recombines TRBV6-4 with TRBJ2-3; weak D call: TRBD2 (5 bases). The CDR3 runs 15 residues. V lost 6 bases and J 1 base, leaving 14 bases between the germline ends. Looked up from germline, CDR1 is MRHNA and CDR2 is SNTAGT. Written as DNA, the CDR3 is TGTGCCAGCAGCCCTGGCGGGTTAGGCACAGATACGCAGTATTTT. Amino acids: CASSPGGLGTDTQYF.

The chain couples TRBV28 to TRBJ1-6; the D is unclear. The germline V gene encodes CDR1 MDHEN and CDR2 SYDVKM. The CDR3 has 11 residues. V dropped 10 bases and J dropped 8 bases, with 9 bases sitting between them. The CDR3 protein is CATGPYSPLHF. The CDR3 DNA sequence: TGTGCCACCGGCCCCTATTCACCCCTCCACTTT.

This clone appeared once. This chain connects TRBV9 to TRBJ1-1; D remains ambiguous. This CDR3 is built from 16 residues. The V gene's germline CDR1 is SGDLS and CDR2 YYNGEE. Trimming took 4 bases from V and 1 from J, leaving 17 bases between them. As DNA, the CDR3 is TGTGCCAGCAGCAAGAAAGATGCACACCGGAACACTGAAGCTTTCTTT. Protein: CASSKKDAHRNTEAFF.

CDR3 region: CASSSPSAGRNTGELFF. The CDR3 region has the DNA TGTGCCAGCAGCTCGCCTTCGGCGGGCAGGAACACCGGGGAGCTGTTTTTT. The rearrangement links TRBV7-9 to TRBJ2-2, with a possible D match to TRBD2 (5 bases). The CDR3 is made up of 17 amino acids. In germline, CDR1 is SEHNR, CDR2 FQNEAQ (reference sequence). V lost 4 bases and J lost 1, with 16 bases in between. The variable domain in full, with the rest retrieved from reference TRBV7-9 and TRBJ2-2, is DTGVSQNPRHKITKRGQNVTFRCDPISEHNRLYWYRQTLGQGPEFLTYFQNEAQLEKSRLLSDRFSAERPKGSFSTLEIQRTEQGDSAMYLCASSSPSAGRNTGELFFGEGSRLTVL.

V is TRBV10-1 and J is TRBJ2-7, with 13 bases lining up with TRBD2. The CDR3 is made up of 15 amino acids. V shed 6 bases, J shed 3 bases, and the junction held 5 bases outside the gene matches. The germline V gene has CDR1 WNHNN and CDR2 SYGVQD (reference sequence). This CDR3 reads CASRAGTSGIYEQYF. The CDR3 DNA follows: TGCGCCAGCAGAGCCGGGACTAGCGGGATCTACGAGCAGTACTTC.